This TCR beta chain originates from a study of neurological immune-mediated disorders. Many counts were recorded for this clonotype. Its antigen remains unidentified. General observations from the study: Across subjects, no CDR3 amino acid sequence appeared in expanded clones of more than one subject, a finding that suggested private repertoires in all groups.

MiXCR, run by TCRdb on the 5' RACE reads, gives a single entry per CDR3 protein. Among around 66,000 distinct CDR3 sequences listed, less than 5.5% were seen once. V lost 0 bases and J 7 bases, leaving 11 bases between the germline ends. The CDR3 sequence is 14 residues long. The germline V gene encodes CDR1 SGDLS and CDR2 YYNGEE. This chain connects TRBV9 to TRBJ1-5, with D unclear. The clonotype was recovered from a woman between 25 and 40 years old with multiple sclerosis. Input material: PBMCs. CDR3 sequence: CASSVGRDGQPQHF. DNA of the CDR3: TGTGCCAGCAGCGTAGGAAGGGATGGGCAGCCCCAGCATTTT.